These 23 T cell receptor beta chains share one sample of origin, sequenced in a study of blood T cell repertoires in COVID-19. Assay: immunoSEQ multiplex PCR; the TCRdb copy retains only in-frame clones and omits some. The sample holds 450,000 or so clones, roughly nine tenths seen once. What was sequenced was peripheral blood. Receptors originate from a man younger than 30 with COVID-19, enrolled during active disease.

V and J are TRBV12-5 and TRBJ2-2, with a tentative D call TRBD1 (5 bases). Looked up from germline, CDR1 is LGHNT and CDR2 is FRNRAP. CDR3 length: 17 amino acids. Trimming took 0 bases from V and 3 from J, leaving 14 bases between them. The CDR3 is CASGLVQSGLDTGELFF. The CDR3 region has the DNA TGTGCTAGTGGTTTGGTACAGTCAGGGCTGGACACCGGGGAGCTGTTTTTT.

The chain links TRBV9 to TRBJ1-1; possible D gene TRBD1, 5 bases. The V end was cut by 4 bases, the J end by 3 bases, with 13 bases between. This CDR3 region has 14 residues. CDR1 and CDR2 from the germline V gene are SGDLS and YYNGEE. The CDR3 reads CASSTTLGDTEAFF. The CDR3 DNA reads TGTGCCAGCAGCACAACTCTAGGGGACACTGAAGCTTTCTTT.

This rearrangement joins TRBV28 to TRBJ1-1, with TRBD1 identical over 7 bases. CDR1 is MDHEN, CDR2 SYDVKM, per germline. This CDR3 has 12 residues. The V and J ends lost 8 bases and 1 base, in that order; junction bases with no gene match: 1. CDR3: CASRQGNTEAFF. In nucleotides, the CDR3 is TGTGCCAGCCGACAGGGGAACACTGAAGCTTTCTTT.

This rearrangement joins TRBV6-5 to TRBJ1-5; weak D call: TRBD1 (5 bases). Trimming took off 5 bases at V and 7 bases at J, with 12 bases between the two ends. CDR1 MNHEY and CDR2 SVGAGI come from the germline V gene. This CDR3 comprises 13 residues. The CDR3 nucleotides read TGTGCCAGCAGTATCAGGGTAAACCAGCCCCAGCATTTT. As protein: CASSIRVNQPQHF.

This chain uses TRBV5-8 with TRBJ2-3, with TRBD2 matching 9 bases. The CDR3 is 15 residues long. V lost 2 bases and J lost 3; bases outside the gene matches: 4. Per germline, CDR1 SGHTS and CDR2 YDEGEE. Here the CDR3 DNA reads TGTGCCAGCAGCTTCGGTAGCGGGAGTACAGATACGCAGTATTTT. Protein product: CASSFGSGSTDTQYF.

This clone was counted a few times. The chain links TRBV15 to TRBJ2-1; D possibly corresponds to TRBD2 (6 bases). V was clipped by 5 bases and J by 2 bases, with 7 bases between them. Germline assignment: CDR1 LNHNV and CDR2 YYDKDF (reference sequence). The CDR3 is 13 amino acids. CDR3 sequence reads: CATSQRAYNEQFF. Written as DNA, the CDR3 is TGTGCCACCAGCCAGCGGGCCTACAATGAGCAGTTCTTC.

This clone has a single count. The chain links TRBV12-5 to TRBJ1-2; 7 nucleotides line up with TRBD1. This CDR3 comprises 14 residues. The V segment lost 5 bases and the J segment 8 bases; nucleotides outside the gene matches: 11. The germline gives CDR1 LGHNT, CDR2 FRNRAP. The CDR3 sequence: CASGLPGGGQGYTF. The CDR3 DNA reads TGTGCTAGTGGTCTACCCGGAGGGGGCCAGGGCTACACCTTC.

V is TRBV29-1 and J is TRBJ2-7; 8 bases are a match to TRBD1. V was pared by 3 bases and J by 7 bases, with 8 bases of the junction left unmatched. Germline V gives CDR1 SQVTM, CDR2 ANQGSEA. There are 13 residues in the CDR3. For the CDR3, the DNA is TGCAGCGTTGATCTGGACAGGGTAGGGGAGCAGTACTTC. Encoded protein: CSVDLDRVGEQYF.

V is TRBV5-1 and J is TRBJ1-1; 12 nucleotides line up with TRBD1. The CDR3 sequence is 20 residues long. Losses at the gene ends were 0 bases for V and 0 bases for J; bases not matched to a gene: 12. The V gene's germline CDR1 is SGHRS and CDR2 YFSETQ. As DNA, the CDR3 is TGCGCCAGCAGCTTGGTGGGACAGGGGGCGCAACTAGGCGTGAACACTGAAGCTTTCTTT. This codes for CASSLVGQGAQLGVNTEAFF.

This chain uses TRBV14 with TRBJ1-2, with TRBD1 matching 11 bases. V was pared by 4 bases and J by 14 bases, with 9 bases of the junction left unmatched. Germline V gives CDR1 SGHDN, CDR2 FVKESK. This CDR3 is 13 amino acids long. For the CDR3, the DNA is TGTGCCAGCAGCCGAGCGGACAGGGGGCGAGGAACCTTC. As protein: CASSRADRGRGTF.

The gene calls are TRBV3-1 (or the pseudogene TRBV3-2) and TRBJ2-3; tentative D call: TRBD2 (5 bases). The V end lost 4 bases, the J end lost 6 bases, and 26 bases lay between the germline ends. The germline CDR1 and CDR2 sequences are LGHDT and YNNKEL (reference sequence). The CDR3 is made up of 18 amino acids. Here the CDR3 DNA reads TGTGCCAGCAGCCCCTTGCCCATATCACACTACCGAGGGGATACGCAGTATTTT. Its translation: CASSPLPISHYRGDTQYF.

The rearrangement uses TRBV11-2 and TRBJ2-5; TRBD2 agrees at 13 bases. The CDR3 totals 15 residues. Germline V gene data show CDR1 as SGHAT and CDR2 as FQNNGV. V trimming: 5 bases; J trimming: 6 bases; junction bases outside the gene matches: 6. CDR3 in amino acids: CASSMTSGGTKTQYF. CDR3 bases: TGTGCCAGCAGCATGACTAGCGGGGGGACGAAGACCCAGTACTTC.

The V and J genes are TRBV6-2 or TRBV6-3 and TRBJ2-4; perhaps TRBD2 as D (6 bases). Trimming removed 2 bases from V and 0 bases from J, with 11 bases in between. CDR3 size: 16 residues. The germline CDR1 and CDR2 sequences are MNHEY and SVGEGT. The chain's CDR3 is CASSYRRAVAKNIQYF. The CDR3 DNA is TGTGCCAGCAGTTACAGGAGGGCTGTAGCCAAAAACATTCAGTACTTC.

This chain links TRBV5-8 with TRBJ1-1; a weak D match, TRBD1 (6 bases). Trimming left V 5 bases short and J 0 bases short, with 8 bases between. This CDR3 contains 13 residues. The V gene's germline CDR1 is SGHTS and CDR2 YDEGEE. The CDR3 DNA sequence: TGTGCCAGCAGGCAGGGGCTGAACACTGAAGCTTTCTTT. This gives the protein CASRQGLNTEAFF. The entire variable domain, with the rest obtained from reference TRBV5-8 and TRBJ1-1, is as follows: EAGVTQSPTHLIKTRGQQATLRCSPISGHTSVYWYQQALGLGLQFLLWYDEGEERNRGNFPPRFSGRQFPNYSSELNVNALELEDSALYLCASRQGLNTEAFFGQGTRLTVV.

This clone came up once. V and J are TRBV6-6 and TRBJ2-1; 12 positions agree with TRBD2. This CDR3 region has 17 residues. Germline V gene data show CDR1 as MNHNY and CDR2 as SVGAGI (reference sequence). The V segment lost 8 bases and the J segment 3 bases; nucleotides outside the gene matches: 11. Here the CDR3 reads CASGRFGLAGRYNEQFF. CDR3 coding DNA: TGTGCCAGCGGACGATTCGGACTAGCGGGACGCTACAATGAGCAGTTCTTC.

The rearrangement links TRBV24-1 to TRBJ1-2; no clear D gene. The CDR3 consists of 13 residues. The V and J ends lost 5 bases and 6 bases respectively, with 12 bases between them. CDR1 is KGHDR, CDR2 SFDVKD, per germline. The CDR3 is CATSGHGQDGYTF. In nucleotides, the CDR3 is TGTGCCACCAGTGGACACGGCCAGGATGGCTACACCTTC.

The rearrangement uses TRBV19 and TRBJ1-3; unclear D gene. Trimming pared 3 bases from V and 0 bases from J, leaving 9 bases between. CDR1 LNHDA and CDR2 SQIVND come from the germline V gene (reference sequence). The CDR3 spans 15 residues. CDR3 coding DNA: TGTGCCAGTAGTATTACAGCCTTCTCTGGAAACACCATATATTTT. It codes for CASSITAFSGNTIYF.

The chain combines TRBV5-4 with TRBJ1-5; weak D call: TRBD1 (5 bases). Germline CDR1 reads SGHNT; CDR2 reads YYREEE (reference sequence). This CDR3 contains 14 residues. Trimming stripped 3 bases from V and 5 bases from J, with 12 bases between. DNA of the CDR3: TGTGCCAGCAGCTCGGGGGGAGGAGATCAGCCCCAGCATTTT. Its translation is CASSSGGGDQPQHF.

The chain combines TRBV19 with TRBJ1-5; D perhaps matches TRBD1 (5 bases). Germline V gene lookup returns CDR1 LNHDA and CDR2 SQIVND (reference sequence). This CDR3 contains 15 residues. V lost 6 bases, J lost 2 bases, and 14 bases lay in between. CDR3 sequence: CASRNLGVRNQPQHF. DNA for the CDR3: TGTGCCAGTAGGAACTTAGGGGTCCGCAATCAGCCCCAGCATTTT.

The CDR3 DNA follows: TGTGCCAGTAGTAGGCAGACAGGGCTGGCTAACTATGGCTACACCTTC. This encodes CASSRQTGLANYGYTF. J is TRBJ1-2 and V is TRBV19; 7 nucleotides align to TRBD1. This CDR3 spans 16 amino acids. CDR1 is LNHDA, CDR2 SQIVND, per germline (reference sequence). The trim removed 4 bases at V and 0 bases at J, leaving 8 bases unmatched.

The rearrangement links TRBV11-2 to TRBJ1-6; 7 bases match TRBD1. Per germline, CDR1 SGHAT and CDR2 FQNNGV. V gave up 5 bases and J gave up 6 bases; unmatched junction bases: 13. This CDR3 spans 17 amino acids. The CDR3 sequence is CASSPQPPGTANSPLHF. The CDR3 bases are TGTGCCAGCAGCCCCCAACCGCCCGGGACAGCTAATTCACCCCTCCACTTT.

The chain is built from TRBV7-2 and TRBJ2-1; 9 nucleotides match TRBD2. The CDR3 is 18 amino acids. V dropped 3 bases and J dropped 0; count of bases not matched to a gene: 9. Looked up from germline, CDR1 is SGHTA and CDR2 is FQGNSA. The DNA of the CDR3 is TGTGCCAGCAGCTTCCAACCTATTAGCGGGAGCTCCTACAATGAGCAGTTCTTC. Its translation: CASSFQPISGSSYNEQFF.

This CDR3 reads CASSKEAPLNHAPEQYF. CDR3 sequence (DNA): TGTGCCAGCAGCAAAGAGGCCCCACTAAACCACGCGCCCGAGCAGTACTTC. The chain carries TRBV21-1 and TRBJ2-7; the tabulated D call, TRBD2, remains unverified against the DNA. TRBV21-1 is a pseudogene locus. This CDR3 region has 17 residues.